This TCR beta chain was profiled in a study of immune reconstitution after stem cell transplant in scleroderma (dated by TCRdb to 2015 to 2018). About this clonotype: Its specific antigen is unknown. There are no base qualities to consult, and no much larger clone falls within one base.

For CDR1 and CDR2, the germline V gene (reference sequence) lists SEHNR and FQNEAQ. The germline ends are 6 bases apart after V is trimmed by 1 base and J by 0 bases. Inclusive of the bounding cysteine and phenylalanine, the CDR3 is 14 residues long. Only the CDR3 part of the read is kept: 42 bases, read in frame from the first base. Library generation was performed with RT-PCR. The data were produced on an Illumina MiSeq. Starting from the raw public reads, TCRdb applied fastp trimming at Q25, assembled clones with MiXCR and retained in-frame beta chains. Each record represents a unique CDR3 protein, reported with the most common genes and DNA among its rows. In all, the sample holds approximately 2,000 distinct CDR3 sequences, and about 13% of those were seen once. The top ten hold roughly two thirds of the sample.

The chain uses TRBV7-9 and TRBJ1-1; the D gene is not confidently resolved. Sampling was done before or after autologous hematopoietic stem cell transplantation (not recorded which). The TCR sequence derives from a female donor with systemic sclerosis. This receptor has the CDR3 CASSLEGMNTEAFF. The sequence in DNA is TGTGCCAGCAGCTTAGAAGGCATGAACACTGAAGCTTTCTTT.